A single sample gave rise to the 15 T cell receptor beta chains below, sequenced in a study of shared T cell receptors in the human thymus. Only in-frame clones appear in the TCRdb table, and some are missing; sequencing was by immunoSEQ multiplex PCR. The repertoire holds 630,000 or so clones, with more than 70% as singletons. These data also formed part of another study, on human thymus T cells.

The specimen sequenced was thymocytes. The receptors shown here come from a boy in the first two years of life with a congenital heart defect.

The CDR3 nucleotides are TGTGCCAGCCAAACCGGTGGGCTCGACAGGGCAACTAATGAAAAACTGTTTTTT. As protein: CASQTGGLDRATNEKLFF. J is TRBJ1-4 and V is TRBV18; the match to TRBD1 covers 7 bases. V was clipped by 8 bases and J by 0 bases; unmatched bases: 15. There are 18 residues in the CDR3. Germline CDR1 reads KGHSH; CDR2 reads LQKENI.

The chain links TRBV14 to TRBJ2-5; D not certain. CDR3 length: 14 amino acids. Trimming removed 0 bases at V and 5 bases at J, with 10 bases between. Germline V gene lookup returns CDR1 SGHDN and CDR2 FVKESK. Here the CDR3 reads CASSQESLSETQYF. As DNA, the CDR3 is TGTGCCAGCAGCCAAGAGTCACTGTCGGAGACCCAGTACTTC.

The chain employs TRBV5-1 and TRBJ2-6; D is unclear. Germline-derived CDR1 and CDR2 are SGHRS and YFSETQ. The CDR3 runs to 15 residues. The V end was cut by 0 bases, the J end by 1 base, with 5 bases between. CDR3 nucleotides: TGCGCCAGCAGCTTGGCCATTTCTGGGGCCAACGTCCTGACTTTC. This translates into CASSLAISGANVLTF.

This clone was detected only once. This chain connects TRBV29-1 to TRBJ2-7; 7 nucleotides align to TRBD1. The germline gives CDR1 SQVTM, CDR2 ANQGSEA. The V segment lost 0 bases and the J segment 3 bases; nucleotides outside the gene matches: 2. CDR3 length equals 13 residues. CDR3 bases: TGCAGCGTTGAAGAGGGACAGAGCTACGAGCAGTACTTC. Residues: CSVEEGQSYEQYF.

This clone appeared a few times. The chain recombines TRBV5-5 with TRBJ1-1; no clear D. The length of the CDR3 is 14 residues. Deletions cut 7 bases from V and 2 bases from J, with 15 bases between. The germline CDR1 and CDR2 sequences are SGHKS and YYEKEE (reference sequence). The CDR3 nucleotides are TGTGCCAGCGTCCCGGACCGGGGTAACACTGAAGCTTTCTTT. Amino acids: CASVPDRGNTEAFF.

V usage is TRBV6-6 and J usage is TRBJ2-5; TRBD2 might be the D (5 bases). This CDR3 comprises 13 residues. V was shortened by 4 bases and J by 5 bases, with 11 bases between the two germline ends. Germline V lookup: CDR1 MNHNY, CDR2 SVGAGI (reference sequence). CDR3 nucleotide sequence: TGTGCCAGCAGTTCGGACTTTGCGGAGACCCAGTACTTC. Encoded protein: CASSSDFAETQYF.

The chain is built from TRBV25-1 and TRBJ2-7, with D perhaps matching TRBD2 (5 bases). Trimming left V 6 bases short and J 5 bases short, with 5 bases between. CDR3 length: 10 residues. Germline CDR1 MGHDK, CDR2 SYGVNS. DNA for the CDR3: TGTGCCAGCAGGGGAGACGAGCAGTACTTC. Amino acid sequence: CASRGDEQYF.

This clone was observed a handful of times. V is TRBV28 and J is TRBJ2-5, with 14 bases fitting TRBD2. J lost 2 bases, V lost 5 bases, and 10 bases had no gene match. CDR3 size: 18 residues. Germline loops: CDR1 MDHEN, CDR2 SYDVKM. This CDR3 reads CASSPGLAGGPNQETQYF. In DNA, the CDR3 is TGTGCCAGCAGTCCCGGACTAGCGGGGGGACCAAATCAAGAGACCCAGTACTTC.

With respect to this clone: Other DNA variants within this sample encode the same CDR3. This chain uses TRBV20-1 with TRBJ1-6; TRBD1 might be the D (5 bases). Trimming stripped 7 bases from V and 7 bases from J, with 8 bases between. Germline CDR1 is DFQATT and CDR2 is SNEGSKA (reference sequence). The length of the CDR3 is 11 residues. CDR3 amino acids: CSGGGNSPLHF. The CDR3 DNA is TGCAGTGGGGGGGGGAATTCACCCCTCCACTTT.

As DNA, the CDR3 is TGTGCCAGCAGTTTTAGCGGGAGGGCCGATAATGAGCAGTTCTTC. Translating gives CASSFSGRADNEQFF. The V gene is TRBV6-1, the J gene TRBJ2-1; the match to TRBD2 covers 11 bases. V trimming: 5 bases; J trimming: 7 bases; junction bases outside the gene matches: 7. CDR3 size: 15 residues. The germline CDR1 and CDR2 sequences are MNHNS and SASEGT.

In DNA form, the CDR3 reads TGTGCCAGCAGTAGACAGGACAGGGATGAAAAACTGTTTTTT. It specifies CASSRQDRDEKLFF. This chain uses TRBV7-8 with TRBJ1-4; 8 bases map to TRBD1. Germline V gene data show CDR1 as SGHVS and CDR2 as FQNEAQ. The CDR3 runs to 14 residues. Germline trimming cut 6 bases from V and 6 bases from J; bases unmatched to any gene: 6. The whole variable domain, filled in from reference TRBV7-8 and TRBJ1-4, reads GAGVSQSPRYKVAKRGQDVALRCDPISGHVSLFWYQQALGQGPEFLTYFQNEAQLDKSGLPSDRFFAERPEGSVSTLKIQRTQQEDSAVYLCASSRQDRDEKLFFGSGTQLSVL.

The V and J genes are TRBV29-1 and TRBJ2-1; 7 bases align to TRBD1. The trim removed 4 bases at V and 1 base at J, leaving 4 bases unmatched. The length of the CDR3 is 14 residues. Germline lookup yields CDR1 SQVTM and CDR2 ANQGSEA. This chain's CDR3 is CSVGGQASYNEQFF. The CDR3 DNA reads TGCAGCGTTGGAGGACAGGCATCCTACAATGAGCAGTTCTTC.

CDR3 DNA: TGTGCCATCTGCGGGAGGGGTACAGATACGCAGTATTTT. This encodes CAICGRGTDTQYF. V usage is TRBV10-3 and J usage is TRBJ2-3, with 9 bases lining up with TRBD2. Germline V gene sequence: CDR1 ENHRY, CDR2 SYGVKD. Trimming at V came to 8 bases and at J to 3 bases, leaving 3 bases not matched to a gene. CDR3 length equals 13 residues.

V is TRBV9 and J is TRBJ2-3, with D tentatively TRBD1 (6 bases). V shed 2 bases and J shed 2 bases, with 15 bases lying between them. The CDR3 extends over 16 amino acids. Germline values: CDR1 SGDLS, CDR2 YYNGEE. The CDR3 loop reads CASSVRGSGFTDTQYF. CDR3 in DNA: TGTGCCAGCAGCGTTAGGGGGAGCGGCTTCACAGATACGCAGTATTTT. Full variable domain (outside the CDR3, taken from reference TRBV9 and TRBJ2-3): DSGVTQTPKHLITATGQRVTLRCSPRSGDLSVYWYQQSLDQGLQFLIQYYNGEERAKGNILERFSAQQFPDLHSELNLSSLELGDSALYFCASSVRGSGFTDTQYFGPGTRLTVL.

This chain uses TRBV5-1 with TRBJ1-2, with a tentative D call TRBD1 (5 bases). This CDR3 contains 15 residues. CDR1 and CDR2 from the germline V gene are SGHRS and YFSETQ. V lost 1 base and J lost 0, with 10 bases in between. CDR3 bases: TGCGCCAGCAGCTTGTGGTCAGGGCCTAACTATGGCTACACCTTC. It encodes CASSLWSGPNYGYTF.